These 13 T cell receptor beta chains were sequenced from one sample in a study of T-cell memory formation after mild COVID-19. MiXCR, run by TCRdb on the 5' RACE reads, gives a single entry per CDR3 protein. Of around 340,000 distinct CDR3 sequences in the sample, approximately 14% were seen once. Sequencing was performed on PBMCs or a T cell subset sorted from them (not recorded which). These receptors all stem from a young man who had mild COVID-19 (a few samples of this study predate the infection). Cell type and time point are not known.

The chain uses TRBV7-2 and TRBJ1-4, with D maybe TRBD1 (5 bases). The CDR3 is made up of 13 amino acids. CDR1 and CDR2 from the germline V gene are SGHTA and FQGNSA. V was clipped by 5 bases and J by 5 bases, with 9 bases between them. As DNA, the CDR3 is TGTGCCAGCAGCAGGGGAGTGAATGAAAAACTGTTTTTT. It yields the protein CASSRGVNEKLFF.

The rearrangement links TRBV2 to TRBJ1-2; D is unclear. Germline V CDR1 and CDR2: SNHLY, FYNNEI. The CDR3 runs 12 residues. Deletions cut 8 bases from V and 7 bases from J, with 14 bases between. The CDR3: CASSERGGGYTF. Written as DNA, the CDR3 is TGTGCCAGCTCGGAACGAGGCGGTGGCTACACCTTC. The full variable domain, with the rest looked up from reference TRBV2 and TRBJ1-2, is EPEVTQTPSHQVTQMGQEVILRCVPISNHLYFYWYRQILGQKVEFLVSFYNNEISEKSEIFDDQFSVERPDGSNFTLKIRSTKLEDSAMYFCASSERGGGYTFGSGTRLTVV.

This clonotype was found many times. The chain has TRBV4-2 and TRBJ2-1, with a tentative D call TRBD1 (5 bases). Germline CDR1 is LGHNA and CDR2 is YNFKEQ. Between the trimmed V and J ends, which lost 0 bases and 8 bases, there was a span of 11 bases. The CDR3 length is 14 residues. Here the CDR3 DNA reads TGTGCCAGCAGCCAAGATCCAGGGAAGGATGAGCAGTTCTTC. It translates to CASSQDPGKDEQFF.

There are a few counts of this clonotype. V usage is TRBV10-3 and J usage is TRBJ2-2, with D perhaps matching TRBD1 or TRBD2 (6 bases each). V was clipped by 2 bases and J by 7 bases, with 14 bases between them. The germline V gene encodes CDR1 ENHRY and CDR2 SYGVKD. The CDR3 covers 15 residues. The CDR3 DNA is TGTGCCATCAGTGAGCGGTCAGGGGAGGACGGGGAGCTGTTTTTT. It is translated as CAISERSGEDGELFF.

This clonotype has ten or more counts. CDR3 in amino acids: CASKLDPRSTEAFF. In DNA, the CDR3 is TGTGCCAGCAAACTAGACCCCCGGAGCACTGAAGCTTTCTTT. The V call is TRBV12-3 or TRBV12-4, the J call TRBJ1-1, with D unclear. The ends were cut back, 7 bases at V and 4 bases at J, with 16 bases in the middle. The CDR3 sequence is 14 residues long.

The chain is built from TRBV12-3 or TRBV12-4 and TRBJ2-5; possibly TRBD2 for D (5 bases). This CDR3 has 15 residues. Trimming removed 9 bases from V and 7 bases from J, with 24 bases in between. This chain's CDR3 is CASVSGPEISGTQYF. CDR3 nucleotides: TGTGCCAGTGTCAGCGGCCCCGAGATCTCCGGGACCCAGTACTTC.

This clonotype was counted only a few times. The V and J genes are TRBV12-3 or TRBV12-4 and TRBJ1-5, with D possibly being TRBD1 (5 bases). Trimming shortened V by 5 bases and J by 5 bases, and 13 bases separated the two germline ends. This CDR3 spans 14 amino acids. The CDR3 loop reads CASSDDSTHQPQHF. Here the CDR3 DNA reads TGTGCCAGCAGTGACGACAGCACCCATCAGCCCCAGCATTTT.

V gene TRBV20-1 combines with J gene TRBJ2-7; TRBD2 is a possible D gene (5 bases). CDR3 length equals 15 residues. The V gene's germline CDR1 is DFQATT and CDR2 SNEGSKA (reference sequence). V was pared by 6 bases and J by 0 bases, with 18 bases between. The CDR3 region is CSARPPTGSSYEQYV. In DNA, the CDR3 is TGCAGTGCCCGCCCACCAACGGGAAGCTCCTACGAGCAGTACGTC.

The J gene is TRBJ1-5, the V gene TRBV18; D gene ambiguous. Germline values: CDR1 KGHSH, CDR2 LQKENI. The CDR3 extends over 15 amino acids. V dropped 2 bases and J dropped 0 bases, with 8 bases sitting between them. CDR3 DNA sequence: TGTGCCAGCTCACCAATGGCAGATAGCAATCAGCCCCAGCATTTT. This translates into CASSPMADSNQPQHF.

V gene TRBV4-2 combines with J gene TRBJ2-3, with 14 nucleotides matching TRBD2. The CDR3 sequence is 15 residues long. V was clipped by 1 base and J by 6 bases; unmatched bases: 0. Germline CDR1 reads LGHNA; CDR2 reads YNFKEQ. As DNA, the CDR3 is TGTGCCAGCAGCCAAGGACTAGCGGGGGGGGATACGCAGTATTTT. Translation gives CASSQGLAGGDTQYF.

This clonotype has a count of ten or more. This chain links TRBV5-5 with TRBJ1-1; D is uncertain. This CDR3 is 14 amino acids long. In germline, CDR1 is SGHKS, CDR2 YYEKEE (reference sequence). Between the trimmed V and J ends, which lost 2 bases and 7 bases, there was a span of 15 bases. The CDR3 DNA follows: TGTGCCAGCAGCTTCGGAGCAACCACCCTTGAAGCTTTCTTT. This gives the protein CASSFGATTLEAFF.

The sample holds a few counts of this clonotype. This chain joins TRBV15 and TRBJ2-1; D may be TRBD2 (5 bases). Germline lookup yields CDR1 LNHNV and CDR2 YYDKDF (reference sequence). This CDR3 is 15 amino acids long. The germline V and J ends were trimmed by 0 bases and 4 bases, with 10 bases remaining between them. The CDR3 spells CATSREVAGYNEQFF. The CDR3 DNA reads TGTGCCACCAGCAGAGAGGTCGCGGGTTACAATGAGCAGTTCTTC. Variable domain in full (rest from reference TRBV15 and TRBJ2-1): DAMVIQNPRYQVTQFGKPVTLSCSQTLNHNVMYWYQQKSSQAPKLLFHYYDKDFNNEADTPDNFQSRRPNTSFCFLDIRSPGLGDTAMYLCATSREVAGYNEQFFGPGTRLTVL.

This chain connects TRBV11-1 to TRBJ2-6, with D unclear. Trimming stripped 7 bases from V and 0 bases from J, with 19 bases between. The germline V gene encodes CDR1 SGHAT and CDR2 FQDESV (reference sequence). The CDR3 has 18 amino acids. The CDR3 region has the DNA TGTGCCAGCACCCCCCGTCCCACGCTCTTCTCTGGGGCCAACGTCCTGACTTTC. This sequence encodes CASTPRPTLFSGANVLTF.